The text below deals with one TCR beta chain. This sample stems from a study of blood T cell repertoires in COVID-19. Assay: immunoSEQ multiplex PCR; the TCRdb copy retains only in-frame clones and omits some. Altogether about 220,000 clones are present, 85% being singletons, with the ten largest covering roughly 2.8%. This clonotype was sampled from a man aged 45 to 65 who had recovered from COVID-19. Material: peripheral blood.

CDR3 DNA: TGTGCCAGCAGTGAAGCGGAGCTAGCGCCTAACAATGAGCAGTTCTTC. Translation gives CASSEAELAPNNEQFF. This chain connects TRBV2 to TRBJ2-1; the D gene is possibly TRBD2 (6 bases). Trimming shortened V by 0 bases and J by 5 bases, and 14 bases separated the two germline ends. The CDR3 covers 16 residues. CDR1 and CDR2 from the germline V gene are SNHLY and FYNNEI.